This note documents a single T cell receptor beta chain sequence. These data originate in a study of CD8 T cells in Susac syndrome. With random hexamers, 0.5 to 1 ug RNA was reverse transcribed. Multiplex PCR with immunoSEQ amplified the TCR beta CDR3 across 54 Vbeta and 13 Jbeta. MiXCR, run by TCRdb on the immunoSEQ multiplex PCR reads, gives a single entry per CDR3 protein. The data hold around 180,000 distinct CDR3 sequences, with 85% to 95% observed a single time. The multiple sclerosis controls were treatment-naive patients with relapsing-remitting disease that was stable or active. The TEMRA cells underwent FACS enrichment, while the CD8+ and CD4+ T cells underwent negative isolation. This receptor was obtained from a human donor with multiple sclerosis. The specimen was CD8+ T cells from PBMCs.

CDR3 protein: CSARGWTSGRTDTQYF. The CDR3 coding sequence is TGCAGTGCTAGAGGTTGGACTAGCGGCAGGACAGATACGCAGTATTTT. The chain is built from TRBV20-1 and TRBJ2-3; 10 bases agree with TRBD2. This CDR3 spans 16 amino acids. CDR1 is DFQATT, CDR2 SNEGSKA, per germline (reference sequence). V trimming: 1 base; J trimming: 3 bases; junction bases outside the gene matches: 7.